This TCR beta chain was obtained from a study of T cells in Graves' hyperthyroidism and ophthalmopathy. As to this clonotype: Its antigen is not known. The junction departs from germline at one end; a sequencing error may be responsible.

Amplified TCR beta CDR3 regions derived from RNA transcripts. A set of HTBI primers served as the primers for a first-round RT-PCR of the TCR CDR3. Each CDR3 protein gets one entry after TCRdb re-called the multiplex PCR reads with MiXCR. Of 200,000 to 300,000 distinct CDR3 sequences in the sample, approximately 25% were seen once. Study findings and constraints: Among thyroid clonotypes expanded above 0.001, most also appeared in blood. A model built on 13 V-J features separated ophthalmopathy from stable hyperthyroidism.

Disease lasting under 3 months, a NOSPECS grade of at least 4, and a Clinical Activity Score of at least 3 were features of the ophthalmopathy patients. This CDR3 contains 11 residues. The germline V gene has CDR1 SNHLY and CDR2 FYNNEI. The specimen was blood. The TCR was taken from a woman aged 40 to 50 with Graves' ophthalmopathy. The chain employs TRBV2 and TRBJ2-7; no definite D call. This CDR3 reads CASSDNHPAGF. Written as DNA, the CDR3 is TGTGCCAGCAGTGATAACCACCCAGCAGGCTTC. Full variable domain (outside the CDR3, taken from reference TRBV2 and TRBJ2-7): EPEVTQTPSHQVTQMGQEVILRCVPISNHLYFYWYRQILGQKVEFLVSFYNNEISEKSEIFDDQFSVERPDGSNFTLKIRSTKLEDSAMYFCASSDNHPAGFGPGTRLTVT.